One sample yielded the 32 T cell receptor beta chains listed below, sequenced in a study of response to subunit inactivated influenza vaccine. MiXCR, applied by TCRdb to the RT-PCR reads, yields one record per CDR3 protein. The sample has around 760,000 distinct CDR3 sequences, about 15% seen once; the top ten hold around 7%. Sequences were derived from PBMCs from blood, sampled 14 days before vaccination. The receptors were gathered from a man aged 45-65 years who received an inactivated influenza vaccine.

In DNA, the CDR3 is TGCAGCGGACAACTTTCGGGGGGTTACGAGCAGTACTTC. As protein: CSGQLSGGYEQYF. This chain connects TRBV29-1 to TRBJ2-7; 7 nucleotides match TRBD2. This CDR3 is 13 amino acids long. CDR1 SQVTM and CDR2 ANQGSEA come from the germline V gene. Trimming removed 7 bases from V and 4 bases from J; junction bases left unmatched: 10.

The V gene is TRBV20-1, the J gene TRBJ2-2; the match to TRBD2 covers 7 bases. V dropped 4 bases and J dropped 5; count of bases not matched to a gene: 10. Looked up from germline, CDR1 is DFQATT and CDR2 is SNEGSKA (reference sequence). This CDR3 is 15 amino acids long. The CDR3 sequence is CSATDPGGWTGELFF. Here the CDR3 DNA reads TGCAGTGCTACCGACCCGGGGGGATGGACCGGGGAGCTGTTTTTT.

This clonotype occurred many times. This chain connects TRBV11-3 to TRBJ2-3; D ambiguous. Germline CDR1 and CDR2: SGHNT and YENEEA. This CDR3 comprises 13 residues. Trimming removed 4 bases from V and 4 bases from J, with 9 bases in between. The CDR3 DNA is TGTGCCAGCAGCTCCCCCCCGGCAGATACGCAGTATTTT. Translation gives CASSSPPADTQYF.

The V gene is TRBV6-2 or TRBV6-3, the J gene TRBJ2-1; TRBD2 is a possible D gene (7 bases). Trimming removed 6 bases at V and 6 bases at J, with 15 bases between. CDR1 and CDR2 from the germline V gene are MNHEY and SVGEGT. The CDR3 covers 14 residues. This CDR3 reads CASRTRGGGNEQFF. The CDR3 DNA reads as TGTGCCAGCAGAACACGGGGAGGGGGCAATGAGCAGTTCTTC.

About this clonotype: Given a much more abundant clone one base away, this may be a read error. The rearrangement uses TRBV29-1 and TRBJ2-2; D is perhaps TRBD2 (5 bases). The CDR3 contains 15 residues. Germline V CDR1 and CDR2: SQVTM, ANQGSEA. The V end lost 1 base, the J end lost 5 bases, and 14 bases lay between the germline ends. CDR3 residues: CSVEVPRTATGELFF. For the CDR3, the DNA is TGCAGCGTTGAAGTTCCCCGGACTGCGACCGGGGAGCTGTTTTTT.

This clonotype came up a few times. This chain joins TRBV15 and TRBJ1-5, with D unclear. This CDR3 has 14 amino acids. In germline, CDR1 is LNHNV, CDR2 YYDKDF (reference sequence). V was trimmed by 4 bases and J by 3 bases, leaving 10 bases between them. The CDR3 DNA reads TGTGCCACCAGCATCGCCTACTACAATCAGCCCCAGCATTTT. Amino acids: CATSIAYYNQPQHF.

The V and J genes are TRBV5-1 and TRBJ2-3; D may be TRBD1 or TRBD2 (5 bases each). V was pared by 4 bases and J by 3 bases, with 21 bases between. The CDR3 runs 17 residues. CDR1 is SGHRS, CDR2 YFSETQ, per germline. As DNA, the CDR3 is TGCGCCAGCAGCCCCGGGTTACGGGGCGCGATGACAGATACGCAGTATTTT. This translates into CASSPGLRGAMTDTQYF. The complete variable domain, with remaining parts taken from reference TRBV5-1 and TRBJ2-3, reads KAGVTQTPRYLIKTRGQQVTLSCSPISGHRSVSWYQQTPGQGLQFLFEYFSETQRNKGNFPGRFSGRQFSNSRSEMNVSTLELGDSALYLCASSPGLRGAMTDTQYFGPGTRLTVL.

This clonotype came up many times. In DNA form, the CDR3 reads TGCAGCGTTGATTCTTCCGGGATGAACACTGAAGCTTTCTTT. As protein: CSVDSSGMNTEAFF. The chain couples TRBV29-1 to TRBJ1-1, with unresolved D. Germline assignment: CDR1 SQVTM and CDR2 ANQGSEA. V was trimmed by 3 bases and J by 0 bases, leaving 11 bases between them. The CDR3 sequence is 14 residues long.

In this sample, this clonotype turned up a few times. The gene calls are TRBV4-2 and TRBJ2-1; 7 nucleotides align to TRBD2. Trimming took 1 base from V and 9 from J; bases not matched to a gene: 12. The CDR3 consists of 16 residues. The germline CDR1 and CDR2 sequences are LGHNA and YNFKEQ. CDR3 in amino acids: CASSQAMGAGGSEQFF. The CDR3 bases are TGTGCCAGCAGCCAAGCCATGGGAGCCGGGGGGAGTGAGCAGTTCTTC.

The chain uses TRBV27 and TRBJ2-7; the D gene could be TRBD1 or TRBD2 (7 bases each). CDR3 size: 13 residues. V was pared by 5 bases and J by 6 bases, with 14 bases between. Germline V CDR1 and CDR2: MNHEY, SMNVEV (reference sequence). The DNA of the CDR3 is TGTGCCAGCAGTGCCCAGGGGGAGGGCGAGCAGTACTTC. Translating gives CASSAQGEGEQYF.

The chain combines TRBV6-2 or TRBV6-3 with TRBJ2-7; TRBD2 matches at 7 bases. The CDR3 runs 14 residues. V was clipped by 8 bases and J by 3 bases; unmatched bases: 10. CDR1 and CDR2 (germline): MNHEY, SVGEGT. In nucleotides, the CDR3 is TGTGCCAGCGCCTGGGGTGGCGGGAGCTACGAGCAGTACTTC. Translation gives CASAWGGGSYEQYF.

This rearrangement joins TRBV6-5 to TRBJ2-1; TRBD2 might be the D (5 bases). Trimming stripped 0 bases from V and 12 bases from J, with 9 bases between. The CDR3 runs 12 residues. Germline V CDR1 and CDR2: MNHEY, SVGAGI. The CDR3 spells CASSYSAGLQFF. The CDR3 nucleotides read TGTGCCAGCAGTTACTCGGCGGGCCTGCAGTTCTTC.

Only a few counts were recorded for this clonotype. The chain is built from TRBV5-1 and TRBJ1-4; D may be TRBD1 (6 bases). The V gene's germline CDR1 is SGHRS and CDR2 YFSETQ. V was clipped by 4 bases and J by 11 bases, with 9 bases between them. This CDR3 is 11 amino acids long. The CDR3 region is CASSQDSKLFF. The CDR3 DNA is TGCGCCAGCAGCCAGGACAGCAAACTGTTTTTT.

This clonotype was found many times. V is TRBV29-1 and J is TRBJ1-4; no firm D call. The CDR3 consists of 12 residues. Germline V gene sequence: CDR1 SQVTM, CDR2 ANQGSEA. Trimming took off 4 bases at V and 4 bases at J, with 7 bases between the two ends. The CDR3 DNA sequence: TGCAGCGTTGGTGGCGTTAATGAAAAACTGTTTTTT. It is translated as CSVGGVNEKLFF.

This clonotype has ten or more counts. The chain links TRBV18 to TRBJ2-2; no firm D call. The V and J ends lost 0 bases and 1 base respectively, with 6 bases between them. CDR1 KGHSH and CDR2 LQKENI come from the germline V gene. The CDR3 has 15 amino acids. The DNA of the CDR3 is TGTGCCAGCTCACCACCAGGGATGAACACCGGGGAGCTGTTTTTT. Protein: CASSPPGMNTGELFF.

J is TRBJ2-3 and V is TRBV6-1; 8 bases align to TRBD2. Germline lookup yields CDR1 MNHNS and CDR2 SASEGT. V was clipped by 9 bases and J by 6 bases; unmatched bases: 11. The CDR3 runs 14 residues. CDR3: CARELAGQVDTQYF. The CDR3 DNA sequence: TGTGCCAGGGAATTAGCGGGGCAAGTCGATACGCAGTATTTT.

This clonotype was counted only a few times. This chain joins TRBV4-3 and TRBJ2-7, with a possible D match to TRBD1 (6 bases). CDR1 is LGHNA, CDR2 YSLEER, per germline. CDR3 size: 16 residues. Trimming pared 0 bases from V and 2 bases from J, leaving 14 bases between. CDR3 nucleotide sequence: TGCGCCAGCAGCCAAGACGCTCGACAGGTTCCCTACGAGCAGTACTTC. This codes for CASSQDARQVPYEQYF.

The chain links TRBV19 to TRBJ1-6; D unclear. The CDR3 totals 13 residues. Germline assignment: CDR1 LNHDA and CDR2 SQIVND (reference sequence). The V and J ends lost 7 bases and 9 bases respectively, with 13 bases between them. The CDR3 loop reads CASNRHDASPLHF. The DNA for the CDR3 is TGTGCCAGTAATCGACACGATGCTTCACCCCTCCACTTT.

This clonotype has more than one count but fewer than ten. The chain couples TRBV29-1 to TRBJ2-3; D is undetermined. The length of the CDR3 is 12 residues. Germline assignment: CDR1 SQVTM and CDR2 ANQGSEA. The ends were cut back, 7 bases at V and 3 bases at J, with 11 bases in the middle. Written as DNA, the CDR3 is TGCAGCGCCCGGGCAGCAACAGATACGCAGTATTTT. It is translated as CSARAATDTQYF.

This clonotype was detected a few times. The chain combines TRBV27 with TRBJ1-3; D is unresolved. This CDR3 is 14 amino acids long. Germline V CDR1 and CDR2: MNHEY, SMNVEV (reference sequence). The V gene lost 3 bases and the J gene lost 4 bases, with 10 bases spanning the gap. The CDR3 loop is CASSFGLAGNTIYF. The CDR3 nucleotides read TGTGCCAGCAGTTTCGGGCTAGCAGGAAACACCATATATTTT.

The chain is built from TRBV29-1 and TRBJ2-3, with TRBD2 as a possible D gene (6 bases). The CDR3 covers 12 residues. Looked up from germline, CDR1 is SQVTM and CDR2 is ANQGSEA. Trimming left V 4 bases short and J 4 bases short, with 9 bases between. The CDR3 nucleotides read TGCAGCGTTGGATGGGGGGCAGATACGCAGTATTTT. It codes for CSVGWGADTQYF.

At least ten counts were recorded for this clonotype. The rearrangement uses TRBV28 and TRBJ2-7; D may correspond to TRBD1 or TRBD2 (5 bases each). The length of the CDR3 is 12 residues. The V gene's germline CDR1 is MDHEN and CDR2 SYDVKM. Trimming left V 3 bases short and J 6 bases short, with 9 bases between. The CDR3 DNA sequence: TGTGCCAGCAGTTTCACGGGACGCGAGCAGTACTTC. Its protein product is CASSFTGREQYF.

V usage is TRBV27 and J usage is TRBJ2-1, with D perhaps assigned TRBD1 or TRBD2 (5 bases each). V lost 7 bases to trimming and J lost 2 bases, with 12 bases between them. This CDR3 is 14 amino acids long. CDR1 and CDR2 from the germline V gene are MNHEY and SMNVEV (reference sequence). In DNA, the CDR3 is TGTGCCAGCAATAGGGTGGGGGCCTACAATGAGCAGTTCTTC. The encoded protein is CASNRVGAYNEQFF.

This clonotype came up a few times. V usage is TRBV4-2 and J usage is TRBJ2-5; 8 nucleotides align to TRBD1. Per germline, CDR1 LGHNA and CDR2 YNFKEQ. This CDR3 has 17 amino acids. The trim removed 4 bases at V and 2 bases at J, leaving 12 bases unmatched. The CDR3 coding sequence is TGTGCCAGCAGCCCAGGGGCAGGGGGCTGGGGTCAAGAGACCCAGTACTTC. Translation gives CASSPGAGGWGQETQYF.

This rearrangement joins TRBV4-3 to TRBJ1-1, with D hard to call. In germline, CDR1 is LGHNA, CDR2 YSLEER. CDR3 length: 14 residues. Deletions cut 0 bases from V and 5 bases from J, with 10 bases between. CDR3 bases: TGCGCCAGCAGCCAAGATTGGGGAGGTACTGAAGCTTTCTTT. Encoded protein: CASSQDWGGTEAFF.

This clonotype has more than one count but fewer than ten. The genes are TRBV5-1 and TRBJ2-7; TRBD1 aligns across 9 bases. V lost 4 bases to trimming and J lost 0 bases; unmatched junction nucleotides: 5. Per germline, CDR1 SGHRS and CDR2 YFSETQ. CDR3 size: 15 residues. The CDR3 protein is CASSGGDRVSYEQYF. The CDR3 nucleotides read TGCGCCAGCAGCGGGGGGGACAGGGTCTCCTACGAGCAGTACTTC.

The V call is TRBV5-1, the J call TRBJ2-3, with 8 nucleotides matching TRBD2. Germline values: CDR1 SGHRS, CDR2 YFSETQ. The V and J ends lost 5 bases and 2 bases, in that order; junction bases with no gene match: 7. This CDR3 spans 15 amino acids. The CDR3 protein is CASSSGTSDTDTQYF. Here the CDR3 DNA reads TGCGCCAGCAGTTCCGGGACTAGTGACACAGATACGCAGTATTTT.

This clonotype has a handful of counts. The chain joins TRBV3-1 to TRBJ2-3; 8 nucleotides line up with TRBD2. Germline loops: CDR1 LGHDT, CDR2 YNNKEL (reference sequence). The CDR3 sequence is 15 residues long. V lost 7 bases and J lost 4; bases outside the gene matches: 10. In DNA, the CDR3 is TGTGCCAGCACCGGAGCGGGAGAAGCGGCAGATACGCAGTATTTT. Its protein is CASTGAGEAADTQYF.

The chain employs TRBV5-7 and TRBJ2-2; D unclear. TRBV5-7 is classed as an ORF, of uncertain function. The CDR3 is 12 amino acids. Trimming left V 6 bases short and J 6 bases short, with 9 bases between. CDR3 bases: TGTGCCAGCATCAACATCCCCGGGGAGCTGTTTTTT. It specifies CASINIPGELFF.

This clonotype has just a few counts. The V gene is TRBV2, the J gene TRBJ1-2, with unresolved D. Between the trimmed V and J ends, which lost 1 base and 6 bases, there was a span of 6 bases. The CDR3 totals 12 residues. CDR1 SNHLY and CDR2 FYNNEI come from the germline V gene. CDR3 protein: CASSEVGDGYTF. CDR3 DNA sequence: TGTGCCAGCAGTGAAGTCGGTGATGGCTACACCTTC.

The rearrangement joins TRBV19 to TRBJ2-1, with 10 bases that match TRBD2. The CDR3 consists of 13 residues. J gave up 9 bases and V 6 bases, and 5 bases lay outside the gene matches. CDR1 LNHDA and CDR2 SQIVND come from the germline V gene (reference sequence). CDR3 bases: TGTGCCAGTAGGGAGCGGGGGGGCGGTGAGCAGTTCTTC. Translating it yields CASRERGGGEQFF.

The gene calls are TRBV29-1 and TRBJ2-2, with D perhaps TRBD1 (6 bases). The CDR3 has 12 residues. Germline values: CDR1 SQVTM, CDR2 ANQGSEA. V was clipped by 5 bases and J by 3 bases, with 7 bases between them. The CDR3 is CSVRQDTGELFF. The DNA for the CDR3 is TGCAGCGTTAGACAGGACACCGGGGAGCTGTTTTTT.